The 25 T cell receptor beta chains listed next were all sequenced from one sample in a study of CD8 T cells in ankylosing spondylitis. The study, taken as a whole, reports: Made up of under 10 highly homologous variants, a TCR beta motif appeared characteristic of ankylosing spondylitis blood.

Each CDR3 protein gets one entry after TCRdb re-called the 5' RACE reads with MiXCR. The sample lists some 840,000 distinct CDR3 sequences, 12% seen once, with roughly 0.51% in the top ten. These TCRs' antigens remain unknown. The sequenced sample consisted of blood, either unsorted or a sorted T cell fraction (not recorded which). These receptors were taken from a male donor with ankylosing spondylitis.

Many counts were recorded for this clonotype. The chain couples TRBV7-2 to TRBJ2-7, with D maybe TRBD1 (6 bases). The germline V gene has CDR1 SGHTA and CDR2 FQGNSA. This CDR3 comprises 13 residues. The V end was cut by 0 bases, the J end by 4 bases, with 7 bases between. CDR3 sequence: CASSLARGYEQYF. As DNA, the CDR3 is TGTGCCAGCAGCTTAGCCAGGGGTTACGAGCAGTACTTC.

The chain recombines TRBV10-3 with TRBJ1-2; no definite D call. The CDR3 totals 12 residues. V was cut by 6 bases and J by 2 bases, with 7 bases left in between. CDR1 ENHRY and CDR2 SYGVKD come from the germline V gene. The CDR3 region has the DNA TGTGCCATCAGCACAGTAAACTATGGCTACACCTTC. This codes for CAISTVNYGYTF.

This chain uses TRBV5-1 with TRBJ2-1; no definite D call. The CDR3 extends over 14 amino acids. V shed 4 bases and J shed 15 bases, with 23 bases lying between them. Germline V gene sequence: CDR1 SGHRS, CDR2 YFSETQ. Here the CDR3 reads CASSATAPSESRFF. The CDR3 nucleotides are TGCGCCAGCAGCGCTACGGCCCCTTCTGAAAGCAGGTTCTTC.

This clonotype was counted at least ten times. V gene TRBV15 combines with J gene TRBJ1-1, with D possibly matching TRBD1 (6 bases). Germline V lookup: CDR1 LNHNV, CDR2 YYDKDF (reference sequence). The CDR3 spans 14 residues. Trimming cost V 3 bases and J 0 bases, with 8 bases left between them. CDR3 sequence (DNA): TGTGCCACCAGCAGGGACAGTCTGAACACTGAAGCTTTCTTT. This codes for CATSRDSLNTEAFF.

This clonotype was detected ten times or more. V usage is TRBV20-1 and J usage is TRBJ2-5, with 9 bases identical to TRBD2. Per germline, CDR1 DFQATT and CDR2 SNEGSKA (reference sequence). The CDR3 is 18 amino acids. V gave up 5 bases and J gave up 2 bases; unmatched junction bases: 18. This CDR3 reads CSAPRIGFQREDQETQYF. The CDR3 DNA sequence: TGCAGTGCTCCAAGGATTGGTTTCCAGCGGGAGGATCAAGAGACCCAGTACTTC.

The table lists this clonotype with a few counts. The chain has TRBV7-2 and TRBJ1-5; a possible D gene is TRBD1 (6 bases). Germline values: CDR1 SGHTA, CDR2 FQGNSA. The CDR3 is 14 residues long. Trimming took off 3 bases at V and 6 bases at J, with 12 bases between the two ends. The CDR3 sequence: CASSFRGGAQPQHF. The CDR3, as DNA: TGTGCCAGCAGCTTCCGTGGGGGGGCTCAGCCCCAGCATTTT.

This clonotype was seen only a few times. The CDR3 DNA follows: TGTGCCAGCAGCCAAGGAATGGGGAAATATGGCTACACCTTC. Amino acid sequence: CASSQGMGKYGYTF. The chain joins TRBV4-2 to TRBJ1-2, with D uncertain. In germline, CDR1 is LGHNA, CDR2 YNFKEQ. Trimming took off 1 base at V and 5 bases at J, with 11 bases between the two ends. CDR3 size: 14 residues.

This clonotype was counted only a few times. V and J are TRBV24-1 and TRBJ1-2, with TRBD1 identical over 9 bases. Germline CDR1 is KGHDR and CDR2 is SFDVKD. The CDR3 covers 14 residues. The trim removed 9 bases at V and 6 bases at J, leaving 10 bases unmatched. The CDR3 nucleotides read TGTGCCACCTCCCGGACAGGGGAAGTTGATGGCTACACCTTC. Translating gives CATSRTGEVDGYTF.

This clonotype was detected many times. The chain employs TRBV4-2 and TRBJ2-7; TRBD1 might be the D (5 bases). Trimming left V 2 bases short and J 4 bases short, with 9 bases between. This CDR3 region has 13 residues. Germline V gives CDR1 LGHNA, CDR2 YNFKEQ. CDR3 in amino acids: CASSQLDSYEQYF. The CDR3 DNA sequence: TGTGCCAGCAGCCAACTCGACAGTTACGAGCAGTACTTC.

The chain employs TRBV5-1 and TRBJ2-6; no definite D call. Trimming took off 4 bases at V and 0 bases at J, with 8 bases between the two ends. Germline V gene sequence: CDR1 SGHRS, CDR2 YFSETQ. The CDR3 runs to 15 residues. The CDR3 DNA is TGCGCCAGCAGCGCCGGCCCCTCTGGGGCCAACGTCCTGACTTTC. Its translation is CASSAGPSGANVLTF.

This chain joins TRBV6-5 and TRBJ1-6; D uncertain. The germline CDR1 and CDR2 sequences are MNHEY and SVGAGI. Trimming shortened V by 0 bases and J by 8 bases, and 11 bases separated the two germline ends. This CDR3 comprises 15 residues. The DNA of the CDR3 is TGTGCCAGCAGTTACTCTCCTTCCAGAGATTCACCCCTCCACTTT. Protein sequence: CASSYSPSRDSPLHF.

This clonotype was observed a few times. The DNA of the CDR3 is TGCAGTGCTCCCCCTTCACCGGGACACTCACCGGGGACTAATGAAAAACTGTTTTTT. It translates to CSAPPSPGHSPGTNEKLFF. The rearrangement uses TRBV20-1 and TRBJ1-4; possibly TRBD1 for D (6 bases). CDR1 is DFQATT, CDR2 SNEGSKA, per germline (reference sequence). Trimming pared 5 bases from V and 2 bases from J, leaving 27 bases between. CDR3 length: 19 amino acids.

The rearrangement joins TRBV12-3 or TRBV12-4 to TRBJ1-2; D is perhaps TRBD1 (6 bases). V was clipped by 6 bases and J by 6 bases, with 20 bases between them. This CDR3 has 15 residues. The CDR3 reads CASRGAVSVIHGYTF. CDR3 bases: TGTGCCAGCAGGGGGGCGGTCTCCGTCATCCATGGCTACACCTTC.

This clonotype was counted between two and nine times. The chain combines TRBV5-6 with TRBJ2-7; D gene uncertain. CDR3 length: 14 residues. V lost 1 base and J 5 bases, leaving 13 bases between the germline ends. Looked up from germline, CDR1 is SGHDT and CDR2 is YYEEEE. CDR3 region: CASSLNAGMNEQYF. The CDR3 nucleotides are TGTGCCAGCAGCTTGAACGCAGGTATGAACGAGCAGTACTTC.

The chain links TRBV5-1 to TRBJ2-2; 8 nucleotides line up with TRBD1. V dropped 6 bases and J dropped 3; count of bases not matched to a gene: 4. CDR1 is SGHRS and CDR2 is YFSETQ in the germline V gene. This CDR3 is 14 amino acids long. For the CDR3, the DNA is TGCGCCAGCACGGACAGGGCATACACCGGGGAGCTGTTTTTT. As protein: CASTDRAYTGELFF. Using reference TRBV5-1 and TRBJ2-2 for the parts outside the CDR3, the full variable domain is KAGVTQTPRYLIKTRGQQVTLSCSPISGHRSVSWYQQTPGQGLQFLFEYFSETQRNKGNFPGRFSGRQFSNSRSEMNVSTLELGDSALYLCASTDRAYTGELFFGEGSRLTVL.

The rearrangement links TRBV4-3 to TRBJ2-3; D is uncertain. Deletions cut 0 bases from V and 6 bases from J, with 13 bases between. From germline, CDR1 is LGHNA and CDR2 YSLEER. The CDR3 spans 15 residues. The CDR3 is CASSQEGWVGDTQYF. CDR3 nucleotides: TGCGCCAGCAGCCAAGAGGGTTGGGTAGGTGATACGCAGTATTTT.

This clonotype was counted at least ten times. The chain couples TRBV7-2 to TRBJ1-2; 9 bases map to TRBD1. From germline, CDR1 is SGHTA and CDR2 FQGNSA. The length of the CDR3 is 14 residues. Germline trimming cut 5 bases from V and 4 bases from J; bases unmatched to any gene: 5. DNA for the CDR3: TGTGCCAGCAGCCCGGACAGGGGCGTCTATGGCTACACCTTC. This gives the protein CASSPDRGVYGYTF.

This clonotype was counted ten times or more. The chain couples TRBV10-3 to TRBJ2-2; the D gene is possibly TRBD2 (5 bases). From germline, CDR1 is ENHRY and CDR2 SYGVKD. Trimming took off 7 bases at V and 7 bases at J, with 16 bases between the two ends. This CDR3 has 14 residues. The CDR3 spells CAIKPSLAGGELFF. CDR3 bases: TGTGCCATCAAACCTAGCCTTGCGGGCGGGGAGCTGTTTTTT.

This clonotype has only a few counts. J is TRBJ2-2 and V is TRBV5-1; D remains ambiguous. This CDR3 is built from 16 residues. Germline loops: CDR1 SGHRS, CDR2 YFSETQ. The ends were cut back, 3 bases at V and 3 bases at J, with 15 bases in the middle. CDR3: CASSYDRVSDTGELFF. CDR3 in DNA: TGCGCCAGCAGCTATGATAGGGTTTCGGACACCGGGGAGCTGTTTTTT.

This CDR3 reads CASSLVRESTSEQYF. The CDR3, as DNA: TGTGCCAGCAGCTTGGTGCGGGAGTCGACTTCCGAGCAGTACTTC. V is TRBV5-4 and J is TRBJ2-7; 7 bases map to TRBD2. Germline V gene data show CDR1 as SGHNT and CDR2 as YYREEE (reference sequence). This CDR3 comprises 15 residues. Trimming cost V 0 bases and J 6 bases; bases outside gene matches: 9.

This clonotype has more than one count but fewer than ten. CDR3 nucleotides: TGTGCCAGCAGCTTAGAGGGGACCTACTCACAGTACTTC. This encodes CASSLEGTYSQYF. The chain couples TRBV7-6 to TRBJ2-7, with D perhaps TRBD1 or TRBD2 (5 bases each). Between the trimmed V and J ends, which lost 1 base and 10 bases, there was a span of 14 bases. This CDR3 spans 13 amino acids. From germline, CDR1 is SGHVS and CDR2 FNYEAQ.

The gene calls are TRBV20-1 and TRBJ2-2; the D gene is possibly TRBD1 (5 bases). The germline gives CDR1 DFQATT, CDR2 SNEGSKA (reference sequence). The CDR3 runs 15 residues. With 2 bases removed from V and 4 bases from J, the gap between germline ends came to 14 bases. CDR3 nucleotide sequence: TGCAGTGCTAGAAAACCAGGGCGAGTCACCGGGGAGCTGTTTTTT. Its translation is CSARKPGRVTGELFF.

This clonotype was observed a few times. The rearrangement links TRBV10-3 to TRBJ2-4; possible D gene TRBD2, 6 bases. CDR3 length: 18 residues. Trimming shortened V by 1 base and J by 8 bases, and 24 bases separated the two germline ends. Germline V lookup: CDR1 ENHRY, CDR2 SYGVKD. The CDR3 region has the DNA TGTGCCATCAGTGAGTTGAGGGGTACCGGGACTCCACGGGACATTCAGTACTTC. Encoded protein: CAISELRGTGTPRDIQYF.

The V and J genes are TRBV20-1 and TRBJ2-5; 8 positions agree with TRBD1. J lost 3 bases, V lost 5 bases, and 5 bases had no gene match. CDR1 is DFQATT, CDR2 SNEGSKA, per germline (reference sequence). This CDR3 is 13 amino acids long. Written as DNA, the CDR3 is TGCAGTGCTGTCAGGGGGCGCGAAGAGACCCAGTACTTC. This translates into CSAVRGREETQYF.

This clonotype showed up many times. This rearrangement joins TRBV6-5 to TRBJ2-1, with TRBD2 matching over 14 bases. The germline V gene encodes CDR1 MNHEY and CDR2 SVGAGI. The CDR3 runs 15 residues. The V segment lost 4 bases and the J segment 8 bases; nucleotides outside the gene matches: 4. The CDR3 region is CASSLLTSGRDEQFF. In DNA form, the CDR3 reads TGTGCCAGCAGTTTACTGACTAGCGGGAGGGATGAGCAGTTCTTC.